This TCR beta chain comes out of a study of CD4 T cells in relation to SARS-CoV-2 and coronaviruses. Deep TCR-beta sequencing used DNA from uncultured naive and memory CD4+ T cells. The method was immunoSEQ multiplex PCR; TCRdb's version includes in-frame clones alone and lacks a portion of them. Among tens of thousands of clones listed, approximately 95% were seen once. Notes on the study in general: Each donor contributed either pre-pandemic or post-infection samples, not both.

As concerns this clone: No antigen is known for it.

The unexposed donors gave CD4+ T cells in about 2010-2019, prior to COVID-19. Cryopreserved PBMCs were CD4-enriched, then split into naive and memory cells. Germline assignment: CDR1 LGHNA and CDR2 YNFKEQ. The ends were cut back, 1 base at V and 1 base at J, with 7 bases in the middle. The CDR3 has 15 residues. The receptor was isolated from a human donor in good health. V gene TRBV4-2 combines with J gene TRBJ2-2; weak D call: TRBD2 (6 bases). Sequenced: naive CD4+ T cells from PBMCs. Subset reported: naive CD4+ T cells isolated by negative enrichment. The CDR3 DNA reads as TGTGCCAGCAGCCAAGGAGCGGGGAACACCGGGGAGCTGTTTTTT. Translating gives CASSQGAGNTGELFF.